This T cell receptor beta chain originates from a study of T cells in Graves' hyperthyroidism and ophthalmopathy (dated by TCRdb to the late 2010s). In the study overall: Peripheral blood samples were taken at initial diagnosis, before any treatment was given. The paper describes TCR Vbeta CDR3 sequencing of 120 to 150 peripheral blood samples, made up of approximately 40 ophthalmopathy patients, 70 to 80 hyperthyroidism patients and 17 progressor patients. The roughly 94 discovery patients were randomly split 7:3 into training and test sets. In about six Graves' hyperthyroidism patients, the study also compared T-cell repertoires from thyroid tissue with T-cell repertoires from blood. To identify TCR V-J signatures that set the groups apart, the researchers used a discovery cohort of 95 to 100 patients, made up of 40 to 45 with Graves' ophthalmopathy and 57 with stable Graves' hyperthyroidism. An independent validation cohort of 18 to 20 hyperthyroidism patients and about 16 patients who later progressed to ophthalmopathy tested prospective prediction of ophthalmopathy. After sampling, hyperthyroidism patients received methimazole starting at 30 mg daily, and ophthalmopathy patients received high-dose intravenous methylprednisolone. Results and caveats for the whole study, not just this receptor: Sample size was not statistically predetermined, and investigators were not blinded to group allocation. In validation, the model predicted progression to ophthalmopathy with 55% to 71% sensitivity and less than 75% specificity, a median of about six months before onset. Blood samples also contained most of the expanded thyroid clonotypes (frequency above 0.001), which suggests that blood repertoires may reflect thyroid immune responses. Ophthalmopathy was separated from stable hyperthyroidism by a 13 V-J signature model, with around 88% sensitivity and 81% to 82% specificity obtained in cross-validation and 80%/75% obtained in testing.

In the ophthalmopathy patients, disease was moderately to severely active, with a Clinical Activity Score of 3 or more, a NOSPECS grade of 4 or more, and a duration of less than 3 months. Exclusion was applied to patients with uncontrolled infections, other autoimmune diseases, pregnancy or lactation. Diagnoses were based on clinical symptoms, serum thyroxine and TRAb, thyroid ultrasound and orbital computed tomography. PBMCs were isolated from about 10 ml of fresh peripheral blood by Ficoll-Paque density gradient centrifugation. Total RNA was extracted using Trizol reagent, and RNA quality was assessed on an Agilent 2100 Bioanalyzer. The TCR beta CDR3 regions were amplified from the RNA transcripts. For the first round of RT-PCR on the TCR CDR3, the HTBI primer set was used together with the Qiagen OneStep RT-PCR kit. Libraries were constructed in a second round of multiplex PCR, after which size selection and purification were performed. Paired-end sequencing of the libraries was performed with 100 bp reads on an Illumina HiSeq2000. In the authors' own workflow: Raw data were processed with SOAPnuke, discarding reads with adapters, uncalled bases, mean Phred below 15, or no exact constant-primer or identifier match. High-quality paired reads were merged using COPE v1.2.5, and each unique nucleotide sequence was defined as a clonotype. Clonotypes were aligned to IMGT TRBV, TRBD and TRBJ reference segments using MiTCR v1.1. Only V-J combinations with frequency above 0.0001, covering 99% to 99.2% of repertoires, were analysed. A TCS score was defined as the ratio between F50 (clonal expansion) and ExV (chaos), using BLOSUM62-based TCRdist between CDR3 peptides within each V-J. Welch's t-statistics and random forest reduced fewer than 600 V-J features to 13, which were used in a naive Bayes classifier (R e1071). TCRdb reprocessing: public reads trimmed at Q25 with fastp, clones called with MiXCR, in-frame beta chains kept. Each CDR3 protein appears once, grouped with its most common genes and DNA. The V and J calls follow TCRdb's processing rather than the paper's. The sample table holds about half a million distinct CDR3 sequences, of which around 24% were seen once. The ten largest make up around 11% of the sample.

This clonotype was observed a handful of times. Its binding antigen is unknown. It has no much larger one-base neighbor in the sample; base qualities were not kept. The germline ends are 11 bases apart after V is trimmed by 11 bases and J by 4 bases. The CDR3, cysteine through phenylalanine, is 11 amino acids long. Just the 33-base CDR3 DNA is kept, in frame starting at base 1. CDR1 LNHDA and CDR2 SQIVND were looked up in the germline V gene (reference sequence). This TCR was recovered from a woman in her 30s with Graves' ophthalmopathy. Material for sequencing was blood. The V and J segments used are TRBV19 and TRBJ2-5, with a tentative D gene TRBD2 over 6 matching bases. The nucleotides are TGTGCCTCGGGGGATGGAGAGACCCAGTACTTC. Its protein reads: CASGDGETQYF.